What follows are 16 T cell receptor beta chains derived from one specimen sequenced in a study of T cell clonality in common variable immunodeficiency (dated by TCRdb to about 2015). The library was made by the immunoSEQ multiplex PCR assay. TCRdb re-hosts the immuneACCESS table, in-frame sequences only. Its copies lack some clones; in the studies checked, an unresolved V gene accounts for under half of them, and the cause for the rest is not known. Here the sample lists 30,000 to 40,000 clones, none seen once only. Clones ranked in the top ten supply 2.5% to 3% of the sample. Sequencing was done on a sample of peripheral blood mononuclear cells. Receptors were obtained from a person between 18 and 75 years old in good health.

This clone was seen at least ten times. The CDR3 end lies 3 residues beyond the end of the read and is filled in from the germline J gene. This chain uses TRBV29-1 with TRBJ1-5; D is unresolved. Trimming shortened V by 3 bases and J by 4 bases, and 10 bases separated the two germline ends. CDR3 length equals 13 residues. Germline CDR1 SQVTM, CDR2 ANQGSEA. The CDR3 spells CSVEAGINQPQHF. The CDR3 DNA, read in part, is TGCAGCGTTGAGGCAGGAATTAATCAGCCC.

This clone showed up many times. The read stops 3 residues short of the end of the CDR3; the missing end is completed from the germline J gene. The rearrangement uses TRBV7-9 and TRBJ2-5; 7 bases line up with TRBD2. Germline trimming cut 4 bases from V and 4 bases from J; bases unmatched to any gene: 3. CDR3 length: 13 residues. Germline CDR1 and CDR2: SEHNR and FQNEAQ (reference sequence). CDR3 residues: CASSWASGETQYF. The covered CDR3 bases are TGTGCCAGCAGCTGGGCTAGCGGAGAGACC.

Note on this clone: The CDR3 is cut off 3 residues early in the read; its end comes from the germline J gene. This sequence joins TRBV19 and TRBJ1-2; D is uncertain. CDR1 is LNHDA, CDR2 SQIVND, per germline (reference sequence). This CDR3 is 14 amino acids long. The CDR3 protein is CASGGRAGYNDYTF. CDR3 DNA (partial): TGTGCCAGTGGCGGGAGGGCGGGGTACAATGAC.

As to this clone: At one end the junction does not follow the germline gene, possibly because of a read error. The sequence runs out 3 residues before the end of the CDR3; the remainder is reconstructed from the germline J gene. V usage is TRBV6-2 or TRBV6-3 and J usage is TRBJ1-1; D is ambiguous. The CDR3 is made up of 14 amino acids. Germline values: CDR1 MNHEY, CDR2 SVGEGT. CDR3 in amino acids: CASSYSMSNTEAFF. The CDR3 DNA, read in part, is TGTGCCAGCAGTTACTCGATGAGTAACACCGAA.

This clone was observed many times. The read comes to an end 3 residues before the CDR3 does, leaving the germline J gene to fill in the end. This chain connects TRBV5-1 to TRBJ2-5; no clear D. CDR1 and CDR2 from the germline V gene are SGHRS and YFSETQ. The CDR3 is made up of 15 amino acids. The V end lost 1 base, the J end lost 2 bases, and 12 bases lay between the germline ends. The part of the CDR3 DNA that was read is TGCGCCAGCAGCTTGCTCCCCGCCGGGCAAGAGACC. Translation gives CASSLLPAGQET. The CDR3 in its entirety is CASSLLPAGQETQYF.

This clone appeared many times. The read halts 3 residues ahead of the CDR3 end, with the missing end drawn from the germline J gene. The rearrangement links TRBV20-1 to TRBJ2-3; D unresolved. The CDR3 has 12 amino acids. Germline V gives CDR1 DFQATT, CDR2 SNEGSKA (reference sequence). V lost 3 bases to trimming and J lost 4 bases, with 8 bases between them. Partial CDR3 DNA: TGCAGTGCTAGTTCCCGGGCAGATACG. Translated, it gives CSASSRADT. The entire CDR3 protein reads CSASSRADTQYF.

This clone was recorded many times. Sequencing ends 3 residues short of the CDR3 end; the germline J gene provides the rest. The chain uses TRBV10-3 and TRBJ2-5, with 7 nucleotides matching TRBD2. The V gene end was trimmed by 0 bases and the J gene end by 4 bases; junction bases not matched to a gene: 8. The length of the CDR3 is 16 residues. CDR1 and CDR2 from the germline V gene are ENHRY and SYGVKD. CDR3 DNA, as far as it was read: TGTGCCATCAGTGAGTCGGGAGGTAGCGGGCTAGAGACC. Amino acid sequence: CAISESGGSGLET. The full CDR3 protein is CAISESGGSGLETQYF.

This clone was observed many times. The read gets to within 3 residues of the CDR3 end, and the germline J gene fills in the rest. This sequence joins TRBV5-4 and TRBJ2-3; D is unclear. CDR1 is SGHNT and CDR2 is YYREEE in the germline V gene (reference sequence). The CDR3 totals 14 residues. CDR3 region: CASSLWASSDAQYF. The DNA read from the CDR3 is TGTGCCAGCAGCTTGTGGGCCTCGTCGGATGCG.

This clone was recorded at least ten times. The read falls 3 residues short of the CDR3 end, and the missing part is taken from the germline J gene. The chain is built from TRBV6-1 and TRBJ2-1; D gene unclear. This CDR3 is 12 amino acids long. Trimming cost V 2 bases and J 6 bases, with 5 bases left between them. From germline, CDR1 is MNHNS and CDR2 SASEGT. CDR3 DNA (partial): TGTGCCAGCAGTGAAACTTCCAATGAG. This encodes CASSETSNE. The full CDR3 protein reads CASSETSNEQFF.

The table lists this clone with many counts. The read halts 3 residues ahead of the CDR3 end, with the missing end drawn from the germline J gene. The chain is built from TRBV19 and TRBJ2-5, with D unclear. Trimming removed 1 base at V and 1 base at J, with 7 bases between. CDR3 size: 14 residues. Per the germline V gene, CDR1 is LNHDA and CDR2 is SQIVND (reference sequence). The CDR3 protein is CASSIGASQETQYF. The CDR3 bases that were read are TGTGCCAGTAGTATAGGTGCCAGCCAAGAGACC.

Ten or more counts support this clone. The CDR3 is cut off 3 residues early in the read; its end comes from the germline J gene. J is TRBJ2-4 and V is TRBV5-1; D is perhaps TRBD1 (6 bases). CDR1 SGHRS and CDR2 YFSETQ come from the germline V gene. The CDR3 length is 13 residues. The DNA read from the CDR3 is TGCGCCAGCAGGATACAGGGAGAGGAGACT. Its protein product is CASRIQGEET. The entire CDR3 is CASRIQGEETQYF.

CDR3: CASSPDVSGNSAFF. The part of the CDR3 DNA that was read is TGTGCCAGCTCACCAGACGTCAGCGGTAACTCA. This rearrangement joins TRBV18 to TRBJ1-1; no definite D call. The read ends 3 residues shy of where the CDR3 ends; the end is completed using the germline J gene. There are 14 residues in the CDR3. The germline V gene has CDR1 KGHSH and CDR2 LQKENI.

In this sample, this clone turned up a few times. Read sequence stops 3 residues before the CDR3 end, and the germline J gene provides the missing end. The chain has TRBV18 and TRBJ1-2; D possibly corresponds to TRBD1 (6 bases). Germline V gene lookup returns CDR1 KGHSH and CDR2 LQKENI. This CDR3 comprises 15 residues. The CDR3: CASTSFLDSFNDYTF. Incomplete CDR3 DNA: TGTGCCAGCACCTCGTTCCTGGACAGCTTTAATGAC.

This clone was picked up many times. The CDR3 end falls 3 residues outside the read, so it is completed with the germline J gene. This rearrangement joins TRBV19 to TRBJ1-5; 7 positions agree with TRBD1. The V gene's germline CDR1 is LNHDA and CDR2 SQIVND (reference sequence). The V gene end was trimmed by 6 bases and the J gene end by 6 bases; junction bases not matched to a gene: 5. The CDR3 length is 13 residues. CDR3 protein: CASREGAGQPQHF. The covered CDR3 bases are TGTGCCAGTAGAGAGGGGGCAGGTCAGCCC.

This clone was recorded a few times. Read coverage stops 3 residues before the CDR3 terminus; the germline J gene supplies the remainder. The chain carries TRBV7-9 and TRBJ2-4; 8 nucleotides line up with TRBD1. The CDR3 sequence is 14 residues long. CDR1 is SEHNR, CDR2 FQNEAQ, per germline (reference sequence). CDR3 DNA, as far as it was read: TGTGCCAGCAGCTCCTACGGACAGGGAGATGGT. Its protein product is CASSSYGQGDG. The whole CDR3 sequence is CASSSYGQGDGQYF.

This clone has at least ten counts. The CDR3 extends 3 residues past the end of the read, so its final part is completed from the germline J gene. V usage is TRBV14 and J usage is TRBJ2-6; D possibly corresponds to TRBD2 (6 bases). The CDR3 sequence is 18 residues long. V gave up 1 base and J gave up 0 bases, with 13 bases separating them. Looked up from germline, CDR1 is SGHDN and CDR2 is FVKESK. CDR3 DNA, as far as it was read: TGTGCCAGCAGCCAAGCGGGGGACCCCCCCTCTGGGGCCAACGTC. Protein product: CASSQAGDPPSGANV. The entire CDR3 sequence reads CASSQAGDPPSGANVLTF.